These 22 T cell receptor beta chains came from one sample sequenced in a study of OX40 agonist ivuxolimab in advanced cancers. Data came from immunoSEQ multiplex PCR; TCRdb stores just in-frame clones and leaves some out. Of roughly 90,000 clones in the sample, about 90% are singletons; the top ten hold more than 8.5%. The material sequenced was CD4+ or CD8+ T cells sorted from blood, taken in a trial of the OX40 agonist ivuxolimab. These receptors were taken from an adult with an advanced solid tumor such as melanoma, head and neck, liver or kidney cancer.

This rearrangement joins TRBV7-7 to TRBJ1-5; a weak D match, TRBD1 (5 bases). The CDR3 has 17 amino acids. Germline-derived CDR1 and CDR2 are SSHAT and FNYEAQ (reference sequence). DNA for the CDR3: TGTGCTACCCATAAACTTCAGGGACCCAGGGGCAATCAGCCCCAGCATTTT. Its protein is CATHKLQGPRGNQPQHF. Filled out from reference TRBV7-7 and TRBJ1-5, the complete variable domain reads GAGVSQSPRYKVTKRGQDVTLRCDPISSHATLYWYQQALGQGPEFLTYFNYEAQPDKSGLPSDRFSAERPEGSISTLTIQRTEQRDSAMYRCATHKLQGPRGNQPQHFGDGTRLSIL.

The chain is built from TRBV2 and TRBJ1-2; D is undetermined. V was cut by 1 base and J by 5 bases, with 11 bases left in between. The CDR3 runs to 14 residues. Germline-derived CDR1 and CDR2 are SNHLY and FYNNEI. CDR3: CASSEDRGLYGYTF. Written as DNA, the CDR3 is TGTGCCAGCAGTGAAGACCGTGGGTTGTATGGCTACACCTTC.

The V call is TRBV19, the J call TRBJ1-1, with TRBD1 matching 9 bases. Germline V gene lookup returns CDR1 LNHDA and CDR2 SQIVND (reference sequence). The CDR3 has 15 residues. Trimming cost V 5 bases and J 1 base; bases outside gene matches: 5. This CDR3 reads CASSVTGGANTEAFF. The DNA of the CDR3 is TGTGCCAGTAGTGTAACAGGGGGCGCGAACACTGAAGCTTTCTTT.

The chain uses TRBV28 and TRBJ1-2, with a tentative D call TRBD1 (5 bases). Germline values: CDR1 MDHEN, CDR2 SYDVKM. V lost 6 bases, J lost 3 bases, and 20 bases lay in between. CDR3 length: 16 residues. The CDR3 region is CASRNNGGVPHYGYTF. The CDR3, as DNA: TGTGCCAGCAGGAATAATGGGGGGGTGCCCCACTATGGCTACACCTTC.

This clone came up a few times. The chain has TRBV19 and TRBJ2-7; D not certain. Trimming removed 7 bases at V and 2 bases at J, with 9 bases between. The CDR3 has 12 amino acids. Germline V gene sequence: CDR1 LNHDA, CDR2 SQIVND (reference sequence). The CDR3 region is CASKVLTYEQYF. The CDR3 DNA is TGTGCCAGTAAGGTGCTTACCTACGAGCAGTACTTC.

This clone appeared a single time. The chain uses TRBV5-1 and TRBJ2-5, with D tentatively TRBD2 (5 bases). Trimming removed 5 bases at V and 2 bases at J, with 13 bases between. The CDR3 extends over 14 amino acids. Germline assignment: CDR1 SGHRS and CDR2 YFSETQ. The CDR3 here is CASSEDSIQETQYF. The CDR3 DNA sequence: TGCGCCAGCAGTGAGGACTCAATACAAGAGACCCAGTACTTC.

The rearrangement links TRBV7-2 to TRBJ2-5, with 8 bases matching TRBD1. Per the germline V gene, CDR1 is SGHTA and CDR2 is FQGNSA. The CDR3 has 15 amino acids. V was clipped by 5 bases and J by 5 bases; unmatched bases: 10. The DNA for the CDR3 is TGTGCCAGCAGCCTTGACCAGGGGGCCTGGGAGACCCAGTACTTC. Residues: CASSLDQGAWETQYF.

The chain links TRBV19 to TRBJ2-5; 13 nucleotides align to TRBD2. Germline CDR1 reads LNHDA; CDR2 reads SQIVND (reference sequence). This CDR3 is 18 amino acids long. Losses at the gene ends were 5 bases for V and 4 bases for J; bases not matched to a gene: 13. The CDR3 here is CASSPGTSGKLSGETQYF. As DNA, the CDR3 is TGTGCCAGTAGTCCCGGGACTAGCGGGAAGTTGAGCGGAGAGACCCAGTACTTC.

In its sample, this clone was seen a few times. The genes are TRBV4-2 and TRBJ2-7; tentatively, D is TRBD2 (5 bases). CDR1 and CDR2 (germline): LGHNA, YNFKEQ. The ends were cut back, 0 bases at V and 7 bases at J, with 7 bases in the middle. The CDR3 spans 12 residues. CDR3 sequence (DNA): TGTGCCAGCAGCCAAGATCCGGGGGAGCAGTACTTC. Amino acids: CASSQDPGEQYF.

V and J are TRBV28 and TRBJ1-4; no definite D call. CDR1 and CDR2 (germline): MDHEN, SYDVKM. CDR3 size: 14 residues. The ends were cut back, 6 bases at V and 4 bases at J, with 12 bases in the middle. CDR3 loop: CASRSTALNEKLFF. The CDR3, as DNA: TGTGCCAGCAGATCAACAGCGCTTAATGAAAAACTGTTTTTT.

The CDR3 loop is CASSFGGAQAFF. CDR3 bases: TGTGCCAGCAGCTTCGGAGGGGCGCAGGCTTTCTTT. The J gene is TRBJ1-1, the V gene TRBV7-2; D perhaps matches TRBD1 (5 bases). CDR1 is SGHTA and CDR2 is FQGNSA in the germline V gene. The V end was cut by 3 bases, the J end by 11 bases, with 13 bases between. This CDR3 contains 12 residues.

The V and J genes are TRBV6-1 and TRBJ1-4; D ambiguous. The V end lost 6 bases, the J end lost 3 bases, and 14 bases lay between the germline ends. The CDR3 covers 15 residues. Germline CDR1 reads MNHNS; CDR2 reads SASEGT. The CDR3 bases are TGTGCCAGCAGCGGGTATACTTCATCTAATGAAAAACTGTTTTTT. As protein: CASSGYTSSNEKLFF.

The count of this clone is one. The chain recombines TRBV27 with TRBJ2-1; D perhaps matches TRBD2 (6 bases). Per the germline V gene, CDR1 is MNHEY and CDR2 is SMNVEV (reference sequence). The V gene lost 6 bases and the J gene lost 4 bases, with 13 bases spanning the gap. This CDR3 contains 14 residues. The CDR3 here is CASSNRDLYNEQFF. The DNA of the CDR3 is TGTGCCAGCAGCAATAGGGACTTATACAATGAGCAGTTCTTC.

This clone was detected once. The J gene is TRBJ2-7, the V gene TRBV11-2; D call uncertain. From germline, CDR1 is SGHAT and CDR2 FQNNGV. Trimming took off 1 base at V and 4 bases at J, with 11 bases between the two ends. This CDR3 spans 14 amino acids. The DNA for the CDR3 is TGTGCCAGCAGCTTAGTTGGTCGATCATACGAGCAGTACTTC. As protein: CASSLVGRSYEQYF.

This chain uses TRBV7-2 with TRBJ2-3; D unclear. Trimming took off 1 base at V and 8 bases at J, with 13 bases between the two ends. This CDR3 is 14 amino acids long. The germline V gene has CDR1 SGHTA and CDR2 FQGNSA. The CDR3 loop is CASSLEIAIGTQYF. The CDR3 DNA reads TGTGCCAGCAGCTTAGAAATAGCTATTGGTACGCAGTATTTT.

The chain is built from TRBV9 and TRBJ2-1, with 10 bases identical to TRBD2. V lost 2 bases to trimming and J lost 4 bases; unmatched junction nucleotides: 3. This CDR3 is built from 15 residues. CDR1 is SGDLS and CDR2 is YYNGEE in the germline V gene. Here the CDR3 DNA reads TGTGCCAGCAGCGTGTCTAGCGGGAGTTACAATGAGCAGTTCTTC. Its translation is CASSVSSGSYNEQFF.

This clone appeared once. The chain joins TRBV13 to TRBJ1-1; perhaps TRBD1 as D (5 bases). The V end lost 5 bases, the J end lost 0 bases, and 10 bases lay between the germline ends. This CDR3 has 14 amino acids. Per germline, CDR1 PRHDT and CDR2 FYEKMQ (reference sequence). In DNA form, the CDR3 reads TGTGCCAGCAGCCGCGGGGGGGTGAACACTGAAGCTTTCTTT. It encodes CASSRGGVNTEAFF.

This rearrangement joins TRBV4-2 to TRBJ2-3; 11 bases are shared with TRBD2. The CDR3 spans 15 residues. Germline-derived CDR1 and CDR2 are LGHNA and YNFKEQ. J gave up 5 bases and V 4 bases, and 5 bases lay outside the gene matches. The CDR3: CASSPRTSGLDTQYF. The CDR3 DNA reads as TGTGCCAGCAGCCCACGGACTAGCGGGTTAGATACGCAGTATTTT.

A remark on this clone: At one boundary the junction diverges from the germline segment, which might be a read error. CDR3 region: CARRGGPSSFYEQYF. CDR3 nucleotide sequence: TGTGCCCGGAGAGGGGGACCATCCTCCTTCTACGAGCAGTACTTC. The rearrangement uses TRBV30 and TRBJ2-7; D is possibly TRBD1 (6 bases). Germline V lookup: CDR1 GTSNPN, CDR2 SVGIG (reference sequence). The CDR3 has 15 residues.

This chain uses TRBV5-1 with TRBJ1-1; D not resolved. This CDR3 has 13 amino acids. V lost 3 bases to trimming and J lost 5 bases, with 11 bases between them. CDR1 is SGHRS, CDR2 YFSETQ, per germline. CDR3 sequence reads: CASSSGQRTEAFF. For the CDR3, the DNA is TGCGCCAGCAGCTCGGGCCAGAGGACTGAAGCTTTCTTT.

This clone appeared a single time. Written as DNA, the CDR3 is TGTGCCTGGAGTCCCGGGATATACGCAACCTACGAGCAGTACTTC. Residues: CAWSPGIYATYEQYF. The chain uses TRBV30 and TRBJ2-7; maybe TRBD2 (5 bases). The CDR3 consists of 15 residues. Trimming took 2 bases from V and 2 from J, leaving 16 bases between them. Germline assignment: CDR1 GTSNPN and CDR2 SVGIG (reference sequence).

The V and J genes are TRBV7-9 and TRBJ1-4; 9 bases are a match to TRBD1. Germline V lookup: CDR1 SEHNR, CDR2 FQNEAQ (reference sequence). V lost 4 bases and J lost 8; bases outside the gene matches: 11. The CDR3 sequence is 16 residues long. The DNA for the CDR3 is TGTGCCAGCAGCTGGCCTAGGGACAGGGTAGACGAAAAACTGTTTTTT. Translated: CASSWPRDRVDEKLFF.